Described below is a single T cell receptor (beta chain) sequence and its context. TCRdb re-called the 5' RACE reads with MiXCR, one entry per CDR3 protein. The sample lists several thousand distinct CDR3 sequences, under 25% occurring once. These data belong to a study of spatial heterogeneity in lung cancer. Across the study: Raw reads showed each unique TCR and UMI combination turning up more than ten times on average.

Time point: sample taken at primary tumor resection. Sequencing of whole RNA from tumor, nontumor lung or frozen PBMC involved no sorting. Germline loops: CDR1 SQVTM, CDR2 ANQGSEA. This CDR3 has 13 residues. V was pared by 6 bases and J by 0 bases, with 11 bases between. The sequence derives from a female donor with early-stage non-small cell lung cancer. The material sequenced was PBMCs, taken at surgery. V and J are TRBV29-1 and TRBJ1-1; D is uncertain. CDR3 sequence (DNA): TGCAGCGTGTGGGCAGGTCTGAACACTGAAGCTTTCTTT. Its protein product is CSVWAGLNTEAFF.